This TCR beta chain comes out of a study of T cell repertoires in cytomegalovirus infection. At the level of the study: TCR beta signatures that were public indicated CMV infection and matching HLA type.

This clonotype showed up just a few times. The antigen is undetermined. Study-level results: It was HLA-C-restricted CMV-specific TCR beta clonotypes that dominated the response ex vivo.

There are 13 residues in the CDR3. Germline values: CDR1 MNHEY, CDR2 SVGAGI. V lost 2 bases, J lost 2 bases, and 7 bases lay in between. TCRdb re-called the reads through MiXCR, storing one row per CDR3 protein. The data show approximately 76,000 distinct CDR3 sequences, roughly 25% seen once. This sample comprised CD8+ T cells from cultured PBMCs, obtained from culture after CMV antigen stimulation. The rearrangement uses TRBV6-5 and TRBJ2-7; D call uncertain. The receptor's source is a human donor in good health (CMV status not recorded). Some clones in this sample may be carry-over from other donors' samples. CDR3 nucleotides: TGTGCCAGCAGTTACACCCAAACCTACGAGCAGTACTTC. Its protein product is CASSYTQTYEQYF.